This paragraph reports one TCR beta chain. What it binds is unknown. The data were obtained in a study of OX40 agonist ivuxolimab in advanced cancers. The CDR3 spans 15 residues. Germline assignment: CDR1 SGHAT and CDR2 FQNNGV. V dropped 5 bases and J dropped 5; count of bases not matched to a gene: 8. The data were produced by immunoSEQ multiplex PCR, yet TCRdb's version contains in-frame clones alone and is incomplete. The table shows around 80,000 clones, with about 88% occurring only once. Overall study findings and caveats: Within 6 weeks, CD4+ and CD8+ blood T cells expanded clonally at 0.1 to 3.0 mg/kg.

This receptor was identified in an adult with an advanced solid tumor such as melanoma, head and neck, liver or kidney cancer. Here the sequenced sample was CD4+ or CD8+ T cells sorted from blood, taken in a trial of the OX40 agonist ivuxolimab. This chain uses TRBV11-2 with TRBJ2-7, with 11 bases identical to TRBD2. Here the CDR3 DNA reads TGTGCCAGCAGCCGACCGGGACTAGCGGCCGACGAGCAGTACTTC. Translated, it gives CASSRPGLAADEQYF.